This T cell receptor beta chain was recorded in a study of blood T cell repertoires in COVID-19. The germline CDR1 and CDR2 sequences are SGDLS and YYNGEE. V gave up 0 bases and J gave up 4 bases; unmatched junction bases: 3. The CDR3 sequence is 14 residues long. Generated by immunoSEQ multiplex PCR, the TCRdb table keeps only in-frame clones and is missing some. The sample lists nearly 45,000 clones, 75% to 90% seen once, with 23% in the top ten. This sequence was found in a woman of 80 years or more in a cohort sampled during active or convalescent COVID-19. This rearrangement joins TRBV9 to TRBJ2-5; 7 nucleotides align to TRBD1. Source material: peripheral blood. CDR3 nucleotide sequence: TGTGCCAGCAGCGTAGGAGGGACAGCAGAGACCCAGTACTTC. It encodes CASSVGGTAETQYF.